This T cell receptor (beta chain) was retrieved from a study of vaccination effects on CD4 cells after COVID-19. About the study: Median timing of post-vaccine samples was 72 days after the second dose.

V lost 0 bases, J lost 0 bases, and 9 bases lay in between. This CDR3 spans 15 amino acids. Germline CDR1 is MGHRA and CDR2 is YSYEKL. As concerns this clone: Its specificity is not known.

Profiled with immunoSEQ multiplex PCR; TCRdb holds only in-frame clones, not every one. Found here are around 44,000 clones, more than 65% of them singletons; the top ten hold 3% to 4.5%. When 10 to 11 days of culture had elapsed, CD4+ T cells were isolated. Convalescent patients had PCR-confirmed SARS-CoV-2 infection between March and December 2020. As their vaccination, participants received two doses of either BNT162b2 or mRNA-1273. The input for sequencing was CD4+ T cells from PBMCs cultured without peptide, taken after COVID-19 vaccination. The chain joins TRBV4-1 to TRBJ2-7, with D possibly being TRBD2 (5 bases). The sequence derives from a human donor who had a prior SARS-CoV-2 infection. CDR3 amino acids: CASSQEKRSSYEQYF. The CDR3 DNA reads TGCGCCAGCAGCCAAGAGAAGCGGAGCTCCTACGAGCAGTACTTC.